This T cell receptor (beta chain) came from a study of T cells in Graves' hyperthyroidism and ophthalmopathy. Study findings and constraints: Progression to ophthalmopathy was predicted a median of approximately seven months early.

This clonotype was seen repeatedly, ten times or more. Its target is not known. The germline V and J ends were trimmed by 0 bases and 4 bases, with 6 bases remaining between them. The CDR3 spans 13 residues. The source material, RNA transcripts, was used to amplify TCR beta CDR3 regions. First-round RT-PCR targeting the TCR CDR3 was performed with the HTBI primer set. TCRdb ran MiXCR on the multiplex PCR reads and lists one entry per CDR3 protein. The sample shows 250,000 to 300,000 distinct CDR3 sequences, less than 15% of them seen only once. Sequencing input: blood. The chain links TRBV12-3 or TRBV12-4 to TRBJ1-1, with a possible D match to TRBD1 (5 bases). The receptor's source is a woman aged 30 to 39 with Graves' hyperthyroidism that later progressed to Graves' ophthalmopathy. CDR3 residues: CASSLAGTTEAFF. The CDR3 DNA follows: TGTGCCAGCAGTTTAGCGGGGACCACTGAAGCTTTCTTT.